The 32 T cell receptor beta chains below all came from one sample that was sequenced in a study of T cells after yellow fever vaccination. TCRdb re-called the 5' RACE reads with MiXCR, one entry per CDR3 protein. The table includes 500,000 to 650,000 distinct CDR3 sequences, about 12% detected once. Source: PBMCs, taken on the day of the yellow fever booster vaccination. The receptors stem from a young man who received the YFV17D yellow fever vaccine.

This clonotype was counted ten times or more. The genes are TRBV12-3 or TRBV12-4 and TRBJ1-1; the D is unclear. CDR3 length equals 13 residues. With 5 bases removed from V and 2 bases from J, the gap between germline ends came to 9 bases. In DNA, the CDR3 is TGTGCCAGCAGTACCTGGAATAACACTGAAGCTTTCTTT. Residues: CASSTWNNTEAFF.

This clonotype was picked up a small number of times. The chain joins TRBV20-1 to TRBJ2-1; D possibly corresponds to TRBD1 (5 bases). Looked up from germline, CDR1 is DFQATT and CDR2 is SNEGSKA (reference sequence). Trimming removed 2 bases at V and 2 bases at J, with 16 bases between. This CDR3 is built from 16 residues. CDR3 DNA sequence: TGCAGTGCTAGATCCCAAGGGGCGGCAACCTACAATGAGCAGTTCTTC. It specifies CSARSQGAATYNEQFF.

This clonotype was picked up a small number of times. The chain carries TRBV9 and TRBJ2-3; TRBD2 matches 14 bases. CDR1 and CDR2 from the germline V gene are SGDLS and YYNGEE. V trimming: 4 bases; J trimming: 4 bases; junction bases outside the gene matches: 8. The CDR3 is made up of 17 amino acids. CDR3 DNA: TGTGCCAGCAGCCCCCGGGGGACTAGCGGGAGATCAGATACGCAGTATTTT. Translating it yields CASSPRGTSGRSDTQYF.

This clonotype has a handful of counts. The chain combines TRBV2 with TRBJ1-2; D remains ambiguous. V was cut by 2 bases and J by 0 bases, with 10 bases left in between. Germline V CDR1 and CDR2: SNHLY, FYNNEI. This CDR3 contains 15 residues. The CDR3: CASSETGQSNYGYTF. CDR3 sequence (DNA): TGTGCCAGCAGTGAAACGGGCCAGTCTAACTATGGCTACACCTTC.

The CDR3 loop is CASSLDRALLPEQYF. As DNA, the CDR3 is TGTGCCAGCAGCTTGGACAGGGCACTCCTCCCCGAGCAGTACTTC. This chain joins TRBV7-2 and TRBJ2-7, with TRBD1 identical over 8 bases. CDR3 length: 15 residues. Germline CDR1 is SGHTA and CDR2 is FQGNSA. Unmatched junction bases numbered 10, after V lost 3 bases and J lost 6 bases.

The rearrangement joins TRBV15 to TRBJ2-3; the D gene is possibly TRBD1 (5 bases). The CDR3 is 14 residues long. Germline-derived CDR1 and CDR2 are LNHNV and YYDKDF (reference sequence). The V end was cut by 5 bases, the J end by 1 base, with 10 bases between. CDR3 protein: CATSPDKGTDTQYF. The CDR3 DNA reads as TGTGCCACCAGCCCGGACAAAGGCACAGATACGCAGTATTTT.

This clonotype was found a few times. The chain employs TRBV7-6 and TRBJ1-1; D is undetermined. V lost 7 bases to trimming and J lost 5 bases, with 14 bases between them. In germline, CDR1 is SGHVS, CDR2 FNYEAQ. This CDR3 is 13 amino acids long. The DNA for the CDR3 is TGTGCCAGCACCCAAGGGAAGTGGACTGAAGCTTTCTTT. The encoded protein is CASTQGKWTEAFF.

V usage is TRBV7-2 and J usage is TRBJ2-3; D gene unclear. The CDR3 length is 13 residues. CDR1 is SGHTA, CDR2 FQGNSA, per germline. V was shortened by 3 bases and J by 4 bases, with 8 bases between the two germline ends. CDR3 DNA sequence: TGTGCCAGCAGCTTGCGGCCTCCAGATACGCAGTATTTT. Translated: CASSLRPPDTQYF.

This clonotype was recorded a few times. This chain joins TRBV20-1 and TRBJ2-7; D perhaps matches TRBD2 (6 bases). Looked up from germline, CDR1 is DFQATT and CDR2 is SNEGSKA (reference sequence). The ends were cut back, 5 bases at V and 5 bases at J, with 19 bases in the middle. The CDR3 has 14 amino acids. The DNA for the CDR3 is TGCAGTGCTTTCCGAGGGGAGGACTTCCACGAGCAGTACTTC. This codes for CSAFRGEDFHEQYF.

The chain uses TRBV12-3 or TRBV12-4 and TRBJ1-1, with TRBD1 matching over 7 bases. The CDR3 runs 14 residues. Unmatched junction bases numbered 9, after V lost 7 bases and J lost 4 bases. The CDR3 coding sequence is TGTGCCAGCACCGCACGACAGGGAGGCACTGAAGCTTTCTTT. Translated, it gives CASTARQGGTEAFF.

This clonotype was picked up a small number of times. V and J are TRBV12-3 or TRBV12-4 and TRBJ2-3; tentative D call: TRBD1 (6 bases). The CDR3 covers 16 residues. The V and J ends lost 7 bases and 6 bases respectively, with 23 bases between them. In DNA, the CDR3 is TGTGCCAGCACCCCGGACAGCTTACAGCTTGGGGATACGCAGTATTTT. Its protein is CASTPDSLQLGDTQYF.

J is TRBJ2-1 and V is TRBV3-1, with 11 positions matching TRBD2. Germline CDR1 is LGHDT and CDR2 is YNNKEL (reference sequence). The CDR3 sequence is 17 residues long. V shed 4 bases and J 6 bases; nucleotides not matched to a gene: 11. CDR3 sequence (DNA): TGTGCCAGCAGCCCCCGGGGTAGCGGGAGGGTTTTCAATGAGCAGTTCTTC. This encodes CASSPRGSGRVFNEQFF.

In its sample, this clonotype was seen many times. The chain has TRBV7-9 and TRBJ2-7; D gene ambiguous. V dropped 4 bases and J dropped 3 bases, with 10 bases sitting between them. CDR3 size: 13 residues. The germline gives CDR1 SEHNR, CDR2 FQNEAQ (reference sequence). CDR3 sequence (DNA): TGTGCCAGCAGCTCTAACACTTACTACGAGCAGTACTTC. Residues: CASSSNTYYEQYF. The entire variable domain, with the rest obtained from reference TRBV7-9 and TRBJ2-7, is as follows: DTGVSQNPRHKITKRGQNVTFRCDPISEHNRLYWYRQTLGQGPEFLTYFQNEAQLEKSRLLSDRFSAERPKGSFSTLEIQRTEQGDSAMYLCASSSNTYYEQYFGPGTRLTVT.

This clonotype came up a few times. The chain joins TRBV7-8 to TRBJ2-3, with a weak D call TRBD2 (5 bases). CDR1 and CDR2 from the germline V gene are SGHVS and FQNEAQ. The CDR3 runs to 14 residues. Trimming removed 7 bases from V and 2 bases from J, with 13 bases in between. The CDR3: CASKFTDSTDTQYF. Written as DNA, the CDR3 is TGTGCCAGCAAGTTCACGGACTCCACAGATACGCAGTATTTT.

The rearrangement uses TRBV19 and TRBJ1-5; the D gene is possibly TRBD1 (6 bases). This CDR3 has 14 residues. The germline V and J ends were trimmed by 3 bases and 4 bases, with 10 bases remaining between them. The V gene's germline CDR1 is LNHDA and CDR2 SQIVND (reference sequence). CDR3 DNA: TGTGCCAGTAGTATCGGACAGCCTAATCAGCCCCAGCATTTT. Its translation: CASSIGQPNQPQHF.

This clonotype was picked up a small number of times. J is TRBJ1-1 and V is TRBV7-2, with 12 bases aligning to TRBD1. The germline gives CDR1 SGHTA, CDR2 FQGNSA. V lost 6 bases, J lost 10 bases, and 9 bases stayed unmatched. CDR3 length equals 14 residues. CDR3 region: CASRAGTGGLGAFF. For the CDR3, the DNA is TGTGCCAGCAGAGCCGGGACAGGGGGCTTGGGAGCTTTCTTT.

V gene TRBV20-1 combines with J gene TRBJ1-4, with 8 bases aligning to TRBD1. V trimming: 6 bases; J trimming: 0 bases; junction bases outside the gene matches: 9. Germline V gives CDR1 DFQATT, CDR2 SNEGSKA (reference sequence). This CDR3 comprises 16 residues. The DNA for the CDR3 is TGCAGTGCCCTCACTCCGACAGGGGCAACTAATGAAAAACTGTTTTTT. It translates to CSALTPTGATNEKLFF.

In this sample, this clonotype turned up a few times. The CDR3 DNA is TGTGCCAGCAGACCTCTCGGGGGACAGGGTTGGTTCGAGCAGTACTTC. It is translated as CASRPLGGQGWFEQYF. The chain recombines TRBV27 with TRBJ2-7; TRBD1 agrees at 9 bases. The ends lost 6 bases at V and 6 bases at J; junction bases unmatched: 15. Germline CDR1 MNHEY, CDR2 SMNVEV (reference sequence). The CDR3 spans 16 residues.

This clonotype appeared a few times. The chain combines TRBV20-1 with TRBJ1-2; tentative D call: TRBD1 (6 bases). The ends were cut back, 6 bases at V and 0 bases at J, with 11 bases in the middle. Germline CDR1 reads DFQATT; CDR2 reads SNEGSKA (reference sequence). The CDR3 length is 13 residues. CDR3 bases: TGCAGTGCCAGGCGGGACACTAACTATGGCTACACCTTC. Its translation is CSARRDTNYGYTF.

About this clonotype itself: It may be a read error: a sequence one base away is much more abundant. This CDR3 is missing its conserved last phenylalanine or tryptophan, likely due to a read error. The chain recombines TRBV25-1 with TRBJ2-1; TRBD2 matches 8 bases. This CDR3 is 16 amino acids long. Germline V lookup: CDR1 MGHDK, CDR2 SYGVNS. V trimming: 1 base; J trimming: 2 bases; junction bases outside the gene matches: 4. CDR3 coding DNA: TGTGCCAGCAGTGAATTGGGTAGCGGGGCCTACAATGAGCAGTTCTCC. Translating gives CASSELGSGAYNEQFS.

The chain carries TRBV12-3 or TRBV12-4 and TRBJ1-4; D is perhaps TRBD1 (5 bases). The CDR3 is made up of 17 amino acids. V was trimmed by 3 bases and J by 1 base, leaving 15 bases between them. CDR3 in amino acids: CASSLSSGRGTNEKLFF. CDR3 nucleotide sequence: TGTGCCAGCAGTTTGTCCTCAGGGCGGGGAACTAATGAAAAACTGTTTTTT.

This CDR3 is CASSLTRGEAFF. In nucleotides, the CDR3 is TGTGCCAGCTCACTAACCAGAGGTGAAGCTTTCTTT. The genes are TRBV18 and TRBJ1-1; D not certain. V was cut by 4 bases and J by 7 bases, with 10 bases left in between. The CDR3 spans 12 residues. Germline V CDR1 and CDR2: KGHSH, LQKENI. Complete variable domain (other parts from reference TRBV18 and TRBJ1-1): NAGVMQNPRHLVRRRGQEARLRCSPMKGHSHVYWYRQLPEEGLKFMVYLQKENIIDESGMPKERFSAEFPKEGPSILRIQQVVRGDSAAYFCASSLTRGEAFFGQGTRLTVV.

This clonotype has more than one count but fewer than ten. The chain joins TRBV14 to TRBJ2-7, with D uncertain. Germline V lookup: CDR1 SGHDN, CDR2 FVKESK. Trimming shortened V by 8 bases and J by 3 bases, and 14 bases separated the two germline ends. The CDR3 is 13 residues long. The CDR3 protein is CASSPQYFYEQYF. Written as DNA, the CDR3 is TGTGCCAGCTCCCCTCAGTATTTCTACGAGCAGTACTTC.

In this sample, this clonotype turned up many times. The chain uses TRBV20-1 and TRBJ1-5; D is unclear. V was clipped by 5 bases and J by 2 bases, with 10 bases between them. Germline V CDR1 and CDR2: DFQATT, SNEGSKA (reference sequence). This CDR3 region has 13 residues. This CDR3 reads CSADAVGNQPQHF. The DNA of the CDR3 is TGCAGTGCTGACGCAGTGGGCAATCAGCCCCAGCATTTT.

In its sample, this clonotype was seen many times. J is TRBJ1-1 and V is TRBV6-2 or TRBV6-3; unclear D gene. Germline V gene data show CDR1 as MNHEY and CDR2 as SVGEGT. The CDR3 covers 11 residues. The ends were cut back, 3 bases at V and 11 bases at J, with 10 bases in the middle. The CDR3 here is CASSYGGGAFF. In DNA, the CDR3 is TGTGCCAGCAGTTATGGTGGAGGTGCTTTCTTT.

Note on this clonotype: A junction end diverges from the germline sequence, so it may reflect a read error. For the CDR3, the DNA is TGTGCCAGCAGCTTAGTTGTAGGGGGGAGGGCTGATACGCAGTATTTT. Translating gives CASSLVVGGRADTQYF. The rearrangement joins TRBV12-3 or TRBV12-4 to TRBJ2-3; tentative D call: TRBD2 (7 bases). CDR3 size: 16 residues.

This clonotype was detected only a few times. The DNA of the CDR3 is TGTGCCAGCAGATCCGTCCCGAACACTGAAGCTTTCTTT. Encoded protein: CASRSVPNTEAFF. The V and J genes are TRBV6-1 and TRBJ1-1; D is undetermined. The germline gives CDR1 MNHNS, CDR2 SASEGT. Trimming took 6 bases from V and 1 from J, leaving 9 bases between them. CDR3 size: 13 residues.

The V and J genes are TRBV15 and TRBJ2-7; no definite D call. This CDR3 contains 16 residues. The germline V gene has CDR1 LNHNV and CDR2 YYDKDF (reference sequence). V lost 0 bases, J lost 3 bases, and 15 bases lay in between. The DNA of the CDR3 is TGTGCCACCAGCAGAGATCGCTTAGTGGTGAACTACGAGCAGTACTTC. Encoded protein: CATSRDRLVVNYEQYF.

This clonotype was counted between two and nine times. The rearrangement uses TRBV7-9 and TRBJ2-4, with D perhaps TRBD2 (5 bases). V lost 7 bases to trimming and J lost 5 bases, with 15 bases between them. CDR1 and CDR2 (germline): SEHNR, FQNEAQ (reference sequence). This CDR3 is built from 14 residues. The CDR3 loop is CASTVEGSQNIQYF. CDR3 bases: TGTGCCAGCACCGTAGAGGGCAGCCAAAACATTCAGTACTTC.

This clonotype was counted a few times. The CDR3 protein is CASSLVGYVPRADTQYF. CDR3 coding DNA: TGTGCCAGCAGCTTAGTCGGGTACGTCCCCCGAGCAGATACGCAGTATTTT. This chain joins TRBV7-2 and TRBJ2-3; D gene unclear. The germline V gene has CDR1 SGHTA and CDR2 FQGNSA. V was shortened by 1 base and J by 4 bases, with 18 bases between the two germline ends. The CDR3 is made up of 17 amino acids.

V is TRBV5-4 and J is TRBJ2-3, with 8 bases that match TRBD2. This CDR3 has 15 amino acids. J gave up 9 bases and V 0 bases, and 9 bases lay outside the gene matches. Per the germline V gene, CDR1 is SGHNT and CDR2 is YYREEE (reference sequence). CDR3: CASSLAGGSGVTQYF. The CDR3 DNA reads TGTGCCAGCAGCTTGGCCGGGGGTAGCGGGGTCACGCAGTATTTT.

The chain carries TRBV4-3 and TRBJ1-3, with a possible D match to TRBD1 (6 bases). The V gene lost 1 base and the J gene lost 4 bases, with 11 bases spanning the gap. The CDR3 spans 15 residues. Per the germline V gene, CDR1 is LGHNA and CDR2 is YSLEER. As DNA, the CDR3 is TGCGCCAGCAGCCAAGGCCCGGGGGCCGGAAACACCATATATTTT. Amino acids: CASSQGPGAGNTIYF.